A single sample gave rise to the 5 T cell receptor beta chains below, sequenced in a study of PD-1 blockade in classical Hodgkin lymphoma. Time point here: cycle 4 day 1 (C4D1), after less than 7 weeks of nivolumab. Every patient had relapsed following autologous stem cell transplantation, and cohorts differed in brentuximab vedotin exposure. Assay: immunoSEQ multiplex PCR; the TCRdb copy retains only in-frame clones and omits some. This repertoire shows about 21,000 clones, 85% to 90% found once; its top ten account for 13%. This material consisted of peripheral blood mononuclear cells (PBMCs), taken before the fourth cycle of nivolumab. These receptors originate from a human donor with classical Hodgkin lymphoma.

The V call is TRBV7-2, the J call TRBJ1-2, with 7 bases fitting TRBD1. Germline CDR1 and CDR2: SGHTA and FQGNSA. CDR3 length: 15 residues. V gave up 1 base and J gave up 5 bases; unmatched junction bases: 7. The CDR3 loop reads CASSLVGDRTYGYTF. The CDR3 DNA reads TGTGCCAGCAGCTTAGTGGGGGACAGAACTTATGGCTACACCTTC.

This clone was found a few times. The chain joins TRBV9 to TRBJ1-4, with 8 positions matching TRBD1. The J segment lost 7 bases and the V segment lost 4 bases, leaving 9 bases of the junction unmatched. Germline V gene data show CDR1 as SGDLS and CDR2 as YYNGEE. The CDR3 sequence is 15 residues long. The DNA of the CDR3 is TGTGCCAGCAGCCTTAGGTTTCAGGGGGCTGAAAAACTGTTTTTT. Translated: CASSLRFQGAEKLFF.

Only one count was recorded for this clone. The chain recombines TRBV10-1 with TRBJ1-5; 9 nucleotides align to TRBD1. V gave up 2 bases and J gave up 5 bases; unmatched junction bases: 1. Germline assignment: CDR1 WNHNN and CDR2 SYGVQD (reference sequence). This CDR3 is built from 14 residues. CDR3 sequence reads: CASSEDRGDQPQHF. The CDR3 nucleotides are TGCGCCAGCAGTGAGGACAGGGGGGATCAGCCCCAGCATTTT.

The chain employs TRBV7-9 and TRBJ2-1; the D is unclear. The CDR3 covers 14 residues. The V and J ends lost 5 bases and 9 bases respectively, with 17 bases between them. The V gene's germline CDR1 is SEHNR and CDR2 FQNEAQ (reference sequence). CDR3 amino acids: CASSPVGWVREQFF. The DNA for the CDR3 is TGTGCCAGCAGCCCAGTAGGGTGGGTCCGTGAGCAGTTCTTC.

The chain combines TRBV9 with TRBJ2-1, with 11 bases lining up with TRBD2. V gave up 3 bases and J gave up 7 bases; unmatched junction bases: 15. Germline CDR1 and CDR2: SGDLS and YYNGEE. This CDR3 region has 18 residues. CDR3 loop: CASSATLALAGVRNEQFF. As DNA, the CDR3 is TGTGCCAGCAGCGCCACTTTGGCACTAGCGGGAGTAAGGAATGAGCAGTTCTTC. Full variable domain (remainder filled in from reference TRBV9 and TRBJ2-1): DSGVTQTPKHLITATGQRVTLRCSPRSGDLSVYWYQQSLDQGLQFLIQYYNGEERAKGNILERFSAQQFPDLHSELNLSSLELGDSALYFCASSATLALAGVRNEQFFGPGTRLTVL.